This T cell receptor (beta chain) is drawn from a study of blood T cell repertoires in COVID-19. Study details: Acute and convalescent COVID-19 samples came from the United States, Italy and Spain. Sample material is recorded as cDNA or gDNA derived from T cells, B-cell-depleted T cells, or PBMCs.

Germline CDR1 reads KGHSH; CDR2 reads LQKENI. Trimming pared 3 bases from V and 4 bases from J, leaving 6 bases between. The CDR3 totals 13 residues. In the source study's methods: Amplifying reference gene primers gave estimates of nucleated cell counts. The protocol was immunoSEQ multiplex PCR, while the TCRdb copy is restricted to in-frame clones and leaves out a portion. For V, J and clone size, that table is used; D and trimming come from the DNA. The sample shows hundreds of thousands of clones, 75% to 90% of them seen only once. To note about this clone: Other DNA sequences of this sample code for an identical CDR3.

The specimen sequenced was peripheral blood. This receptor was identified in a man between 60 and 70 years old who had recovered from COVID-19. This chain uses TRBV18 with TRBJ1-4; TRBD1 is a possible D gene (5 bases). For the CDR3, the DNA is TGTGCCAGCTCACCCGACAGTAATGAAAAACTGTTTTTT. It translates to CASSPDSNEKLFF. Drawing the rest from reference TRBV18 and TRBJ1-4, the complete variable domain is NAGVMQNPRHLVRRRGQEARLRCSPMKGHSHVYWYRQLPEEGLKFMVYLQKENIIDESGMPKERFSAEFPKEGPSILRIQQVVRGDSAAYFCASSPDSNEKLFFGSGTQLSVL.